This T cell receptor (beta chain) was profiled in a study of shared clonotypes between healthy human individuals. Study observations and caveats: Memory subsets generally showed lower estimated richness than naive subsets.

Assay: immunoSEQ multiplex PCR; the TCRdb copy retains only in-frame clones and omits some. The data hold roughly 500,000 clones, with less than 96% observed a single time. As to this clone: Its cognate antigen is unknown.

The germline CDR1 and CDR2 sequences are MNHNY and SVGAGI (reference sequence). With 10 bases clipped from V and 3 bases from J, the junction kept 2 bases outside the gene matches. The CDR3 is made up of 12 amino acids. Every donor, a Caucasian adult, lived in Nashville, Tennessee. The sequenced sample was naive CD4+ T cells sorted from blood. Described subset: CD45RA+ positively selected. The TCR sequence derives from a woman in her thirties in good health. The chain employs TRBV6-6 and TRBJ2-7, with 11 nucleotides matching TRBD1. The CDR3 DNA sequence: TGTGCCACTGGGACAGGGGGCTACGAGCAGTACTTC. It is translated as CATGTGGYEQYF.